This record concerns one T cell receptor (beta chain) sequence. Allocation to cohorts depended on clinical history reported by the participants. This sample is drawn from a study of blood T cell repertoires in COVID-19. How the authors handled the data: Reference gene primer amplification in the assay estimated nucleated cell counts. Using immunoSEQ multiplex PCR, the repertoire was profiled, and TCRdb retains in-frame clones only, with some absent. V and J calls plus clone size are reproduced from that table; the DNA served to infer D and trimming. The table lists 250,000 to 300,000 clones, 70% to 90% of them singletons. Per germline, CDR1 MDHEN and CDR2 SYDVKM. The CDR3 loop spans 17 amino acids. Trimming took 3 bases from V and 0 from J; bases not matched to a gene: 5.

Sequencing was done on a sample of PBMCs or T cells enriched from blood (not recorded which). The gene calls are TRBV28 and TRBJ1-6, with TRBD1 identical over 7 bases. This TCR was sampled from a woman in her forties or fifties who had recovered from COVID-19. The CDR3 sequence: CASSLLAGGSYNSPLHF. For the CDR3, the DNA is TGTGCCAGCAGTTTGCTCGCAGGGGGCTCCTATAATTCACCCCTCCACTTT.